What follows is one T cell receptor (beta chain) and its context. Its antigen is currently unknown. The length of the CDR3 is 11 residues. V shed 3 bases and J shed 8 bases, with 8 bases lying between them. Per germline, CDR1 DFQATT and CDR2 SNEGSKA (reference sequence). Produced via immunoSEQ multiplex PCR; TCRdb's table is partial and in-frame only. This sample yields 150,000 to 200,000 clones, of which 75% to 90% are seen a single time; less than 8.5% belongs to the top ten. This record comes from a study of cytomegalovirus exposure and HLA in healthy donors. Findings and limits, study-wide: The CMV antigen specificity of a few CMV-associated chains was confirmed through in vitro analysis.

V and J are TRBV20-1 and TRBJ2-1; D unclear. This receptor was obtained from a man between 18 and 35 years old in good health and CMV-seropositive. Material: PBMCs. CDR3: CSASGRDEQFF. In DNA, the CDR3 is TGCAGTGCTAGTGGTCGGGATGAGCAGTTCTTC.